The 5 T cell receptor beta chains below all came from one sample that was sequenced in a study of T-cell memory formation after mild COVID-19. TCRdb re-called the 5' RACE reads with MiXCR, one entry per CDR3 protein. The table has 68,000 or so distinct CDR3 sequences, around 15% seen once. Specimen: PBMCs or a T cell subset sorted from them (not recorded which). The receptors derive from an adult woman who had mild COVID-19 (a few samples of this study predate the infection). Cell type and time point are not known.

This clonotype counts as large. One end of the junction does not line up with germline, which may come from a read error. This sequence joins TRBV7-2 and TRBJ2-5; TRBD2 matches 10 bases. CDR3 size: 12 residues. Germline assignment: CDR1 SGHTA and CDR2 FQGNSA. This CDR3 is CASSFEREGLHF. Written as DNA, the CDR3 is TGTGCCAGCAGCTTTGAGCGGGAGGGCCTGCACTTC.

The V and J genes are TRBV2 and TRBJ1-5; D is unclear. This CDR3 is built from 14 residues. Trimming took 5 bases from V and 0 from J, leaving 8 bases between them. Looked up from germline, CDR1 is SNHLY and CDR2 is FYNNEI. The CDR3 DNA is TGTGCCAGCAGTAACGGTTATAGCAATCAGCCCCAGCATTTT. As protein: CASSNGYSNQPQHF.

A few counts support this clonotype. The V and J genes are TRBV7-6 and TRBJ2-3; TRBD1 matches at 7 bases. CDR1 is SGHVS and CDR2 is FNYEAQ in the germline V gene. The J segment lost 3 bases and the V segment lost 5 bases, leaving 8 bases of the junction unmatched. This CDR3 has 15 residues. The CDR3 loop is CASSQSPGQTDTQYF. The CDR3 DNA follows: TGTGCCAGCAGCCAATCCCCGGGACAGACAGATACGCAGTATTTT.

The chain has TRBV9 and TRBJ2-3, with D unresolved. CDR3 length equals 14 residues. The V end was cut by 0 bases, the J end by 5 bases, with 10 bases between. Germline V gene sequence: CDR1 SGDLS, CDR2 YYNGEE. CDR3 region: CASSVDGNLDTQYF. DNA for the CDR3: TGTGCCAGCAGCGTAGACGGCAATTTAGATACGCAGTATTTT.

CDR3 in amino acids: CASSSGTSGAAYNEQFF. The CDR3 DNA sequence: TGTGCCAGCAGCTCTGGGACTAGCGGGGCTGCCTACAATGAGCAGTTCTTC. The J gene is TRBJ2-1, the V gene TRBV11-2, with 13 nucleotides matching TRBD2. The CDR3 covers 17 residues. Trimming removed 4 bases from V and 2 bases from J; junction bases left unmatched: 5. Germline values: CDR1 SGHAT, CDR2 FQNNGV.